This T cell receptor beta chain originates from a study of control samples from healthy donors and cancer patients. The V and J ends lost 0 bases and 3 bases, in that order; junction bases with no gene match: 8. CDR3 size: 16 residues. Germline assignment: CDR1 SGHNT and CDR2 YYREEE (reference sequence). Measured with immunoSEQ multiplex PCR; TCRdb has only the in-frame clones, and not every one. Of tens of thousands of clones in the sample, approximately 90% were seen once. This TCR came from a woman between 65 and 79 years old in good health. The sequencing sample was made of blood. This chain connects TRBV5-4 to TRBJ1-1; 7 positions match TRBD1. CDR3 sequence (DNA): TGTGCCAGCAGCTTGGGGAGGGGGCGTAAGGACACTGAAGCTTTCTTT. It specifies CASSLGRGRKDTEAFF.